Listed below are T cell receptor beta chains from one sample, sequenced in a study of T cell responses to AZD1222 COVID-19 vaccine. The protocol was immunoSEQ multiplex PCR, while the TCRdb copy is restricted to in-frame clones and leaves out a portion. This table has 200,000 to 250,000 clones, 90% to 95% appearing once. Sequencing was performed on peripheral blood, taken on day 0 of MenACWY control vaccination. The receptors originated from an adult in good health. The CDR3 runs from the conserved cysteine through the conserved F or W. A D gene is named only where the DNA matches it firmly. Only some rows state a clone size, as once, few, many or a class for expanded clones.

v_call,clone_size,j_call,d_call,cdr3_length,cdr3_aa,cdr3_nt
TRBV4-3,once,TRBJ1-2,-,15,CASSRSSQWTRIYTF,TGCGCCAGCAGCCGCTCGTCACAATGGACAAGAATCTACACCTTC
TRBV3-1/TRBV3-2,-,TRBJ1-2,TRBD1,14,CASSRWDSGDGYTF,TGTGCCAGCAGCCGCTGGGACAGCGGCGATGGCTACACCTTC
TRBV20-1,-,TRBJ1-5,TRBD1,14,CSASEDRDYQPQHF,TGCAGTGCTAGTGAGGACAGGGATTACCAGCCCCAGCATTTT
TRBV9,-,TRBJ2-3,-,15,CASSVETGGPDTQYF,TGTGCCAGCAGCGTCGAGACGGGGGGCCCAGATACGCAGTATTTT
TRBV2,-,TRBJ1-1,-,14,CASSGSGAITEAFF,TGTGCCAGCAGTGGGTCGGGTGCGATCACTGAAGCTTTCTTT
TRBV4-3,-,TRBJ1-1,-,15,CASSQEAVMNTEAFF,TGCGCCAGCAGCCAAGAGGCAGTCATGAACACTGAAGCTTTCTTT
TRBV7-2,-,TRBJ1-6,TRBD1,14,CASRSTGGVSPLHF,TGTGCCAGCAGATCGACAGGGGGAGTTTCACCCCTCCACTTT
TRBV28,-,TRBJ2-3,TRBD2,14,CATGKGGSTDTQYF,TGTGCCACAGGCAAGGGAGGGAGCACAGATACGCAGTATTTT
TRBV5-1,-,TRBJ1-2,-,13,CASSLASGNGYTF,TGCGCCAGCAGCTTGGCCTCTGGGAATGGCTACACCTTC
TRBV3-1/TRBV3-2,-,TRBJ2-1,-,15,CASSQDWDAYNEQFF,TGTGCCAGCAGCCAAGATTGGGACGCATACAATGAGCAGTTCTTC
TRBV4-1,-,TRBJ1-4,-,16,CASSQAASSREEKLFF,TGCGCCAGCAGCCAAGCTGCAAGCTCAAGGGAAGAAAAACTGTTTTTT
TRBV19,-,TRBJ1-4,-,16,CASSIVIHSRTEKLFF,TGTGCCAGTAGTATAGTAATTCACTCCCGGACCGAAAAACTGTTTTTT
TRBV3-1/TRBV3-2,-,TRBJ1-1,-,12,CASGGGGTEAFF,TGTGCCAGCGGAGGAGGCGGCACTGAAGCTTTCTTT
TRBV2,-,TRBJ2-5,-,10,CASAQETQYF,TGTGCCAGCGCACAGGAGACCCAGTACTTC
TRBV6-5,-,TRBJ1-1,-,14,CASRYPGTNTEAFF,TGTGCCAGCAGATATCCCGGGACGAACACTGAAGCTTTCTTT
TRBV30,-,TRBJ1-6,-,14,CAWSPGTSNSPLHF,TGTGCCTGGAGTCCCGGGACGTCCAATTCACCCCTCCACTTT
TRBV29-1,-,TRBJ2-7,TRBD2,17,CSVEDRLAGGPSYEQYF,TGCAGCGTTGAAGATCGACTAGCGGGGGGGCCTTCCTACGAGCAGTACTTC
TRBV4-1,-,TRBJ1-4,-,13,CASSQVVMEKLFF,TGCGCCAGCAGCCAAGTGGTCATGGAAAAACTGTTTTTT
TRBV21-1,-,TRBJ1-5,-,16,CASSKGGGWSNQPQHF,TGTGCCAGCAGCAAAGGGGGGGGATGGAGCAATCAGCCCCAGCATTTT
TRBV19,-,TRBJ2-1,-,15,CASSPPGEAYNEQFF,TGTGCCAGTAGCCCCCCGGGGGAGGCCTACAATGAGCAGTTCTTC
TRBV6-6,-,TRBJ1-1,-,13,CASRSQGSGRAFF,TGTGCCAGCAGGTCCCAGGGCTCGGGCAGAGCTTTCTTT
TRBV4-1,-,TRBJ1-2,-,16,CASSRGNPTNLYGYTF,TGCGCCAGCAGCCGCGGGAATCCTACCAACCTCTATGGCTACACCTTC
TRBV4-1,-,TRBJ1-5,-,15,CASSQDQQLNQPQHF,TGCGCCAGCAGCCAAGATCAACAGCTCAATCAGCCCCAGCATTTT
TRBV5-1,once,TRBJ2-7,-,12,CASSRHNYEQYF,TGCGCCAGCAGCCGGCACAACTACGAGCAGTACTTC
TRBV5-5,-,TRBJ1-2,-,14,CASSLDYSTYGYTF,TGTGCCAGCAGCTTGGACTATTCCACCTATGGCTACACCTTC
TRBV11-2,few,TRBJ1-4,-,13,CASSPYRTEKLFF,TGTGCCAGCAGCCCATACAGGACCGAAAAACTGTTTTTT
TRBV2,-,TRBJ1-6,-,17,CASTEREGISYNSPLHF,TGTGCCAGCACCGAAAGGGAGGGGATTTCCTATAATTCACCCCTCCACTTT
TRBV7-9,-,TRBJ1-4,-,15,CASSLSSGVREKLFF,TGTGCCAGCAGCTTATCGTCGGGAGTGCGAGAAAAACTGTTTTTT
TRBV7-9,-,TRBJ1-2,-,15,CASSLALKINYGYTF,TGTGCCAGCAGCTTAGCCCTCAAGATTAACTATGGCTACACCTTC
TRBV6-1,once,TRBJ2-3,-,13,CASSAPGTDTQYF,TGTGCCAGCTCGGCTCCGGGAACAGATACGCAGTATTTT
TRBV7-6,-,TRBJ2-5,-,14,CASSRGQYQETQYF,TGTGCCAGCAGCCGTGGGCAGTACCAAGAGACCCAGTACTTC
TRBV18,once,TRBJ1-1,-,14,CASSTQGYETEAFF,TGTGCCAGCTCAACCCAGGGGTACGAGACCGAAGCTTTCTTT
TRBV10-3,-,TRBJ2-3,TRBD2,18,CAISEPGLAGAFTDTQYF,TGTGCCATCAGTGAGCCTGGACTAGCGGGGGCGTTCACAGATACGCAGTATTTT
TRBV5-4,-,TRBJ1-1,TRBD1,15,CASSSWGQGVGEAFF,TGTGCCAGCAGCTCATGGGGACAGGGGGTTGGTGAAGCTTTCTTT
TRBV19,-,TRBJ1-1,-,13,CASTRDPNTEAFF,TGTGCCAGTACCAGAGACCCCAACACTGAAGCTTTCTTT
TRBV3-1/TRBV3-2,-,TRBJ1-2,TRBD1,12,CASTYQTGRYTF,TGTGCCAGCACCTACCAGACAGGGCGCTACACCTTC
TRBV6-1,-,TRBJ1-5,-,13,CASSEQGYQPQHF,TGTGCCAGCAGTGAACAGGGGTATCAGCCCCAGCATTTT
TRBV7-2,-,TRBJ2-5,-,12,CASSSNRETQYF,TGTGCCAGCAGCTCGAATAGAGAGACCCAGTACTTC
TRBV19,-,TRBJ2-3,TRBD1,14,CASRGQGASDTQYF,TGTGCCAGTCGGGGACAGGGGGCATCAGATACGCAGTATTTT
TRBV3-1/TRBV3-2,-,TRBJ1-2,-,14,CASSQVPGLNGYTF,TGTGCCAGCAGCCAAGTTCCGGGACTGAATGGCTACACCTTC
TRBV7-9,-,TRBJ1-1,-,17,CASSPSAVGYKGTEAFF,TGTGCCAGCAGCCCCTCGGCCGTGGGGTATAAGGGGACTGAAGCTTTCTTT
TRBV3-1/TRBV3-2,once,TRBJ1-2,-,17,CASSQDPDGRTNYGYTF,TGTGCCAGCAGCCAAGACCCTGACGGGAGAACTAACTATGGCTACACCTTC
TRBV4-2,-,TRBJ2-6,-,17,CASSQATAASGANVLTF,TGTGCCAGCAGCCAAGCCACAGCCGCCTCTGGGGCCAACGTCCTGACTTTC
TRBV27,-,TRBJ1-4,-,15,CASSWGESGEEGLFF,TGTGCCAGCAGTTGGGGAGAAAGCGGTGAGGAGGGACTGTTTTTT
TRBV2,-,TRBJ2-2,-,13,CASVGEYTGELFF,TGTGCCAGCGTCGGGGAGTATACCGGGGAGCTGTTTTTT